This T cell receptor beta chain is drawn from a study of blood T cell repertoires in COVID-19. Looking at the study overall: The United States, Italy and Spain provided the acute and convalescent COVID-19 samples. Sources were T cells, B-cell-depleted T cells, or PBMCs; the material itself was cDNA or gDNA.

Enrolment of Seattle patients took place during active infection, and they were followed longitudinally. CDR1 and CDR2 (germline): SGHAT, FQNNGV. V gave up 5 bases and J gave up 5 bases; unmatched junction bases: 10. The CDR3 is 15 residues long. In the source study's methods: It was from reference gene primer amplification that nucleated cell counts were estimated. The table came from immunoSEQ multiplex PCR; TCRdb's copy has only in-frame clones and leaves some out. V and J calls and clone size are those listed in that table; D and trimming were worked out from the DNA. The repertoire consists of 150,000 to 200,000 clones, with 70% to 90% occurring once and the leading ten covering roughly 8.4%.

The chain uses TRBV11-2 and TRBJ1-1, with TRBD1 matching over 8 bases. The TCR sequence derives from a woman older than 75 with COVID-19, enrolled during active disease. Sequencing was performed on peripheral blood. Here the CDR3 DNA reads TGTGCCAGCAGCGTGTCCAGGGGGCCGGGGACTGAAGCTTTCTTT. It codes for CASSVSRGPGTEAFF.